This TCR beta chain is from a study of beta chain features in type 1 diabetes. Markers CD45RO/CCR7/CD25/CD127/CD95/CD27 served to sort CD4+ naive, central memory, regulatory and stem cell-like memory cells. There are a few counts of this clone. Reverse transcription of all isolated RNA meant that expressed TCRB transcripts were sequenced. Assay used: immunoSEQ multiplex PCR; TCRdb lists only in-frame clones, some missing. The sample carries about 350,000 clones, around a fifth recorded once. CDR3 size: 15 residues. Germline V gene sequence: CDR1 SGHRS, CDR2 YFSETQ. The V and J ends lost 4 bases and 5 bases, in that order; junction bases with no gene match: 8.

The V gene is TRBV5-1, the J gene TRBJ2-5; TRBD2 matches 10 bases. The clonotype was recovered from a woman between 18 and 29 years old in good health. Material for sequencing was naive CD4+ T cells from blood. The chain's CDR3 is CASSTLAGAVETQYF. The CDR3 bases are TGCGCCAGCAGCACCCTAGCGGGAGCGGTGGAGACCCAGTACTTC.